The T cell receptor (beta chain) described here comes from a study of T cells after yellow fever vaccination. Study-wide results and limits: It was the secondary response that reached its peak faster, day 5 versus 15, but it was weaker.

Per germline, CDR1 MNHEY and CDR2 SVGAGI. Trimming stripped 0 bases from V and 3 bases from J, with 11 bases between. The CDR3 loop spans 15 amino acids. This clonotype was seen a handful of times. The antigen is undetermined. TCRdb reanalysed the 5' RACE reads using MiXCR and keeps one entry per CDR3 protein. This sample has hundreds of thousands of distinct CDR3 sequences, with roughly 13% found just once. Material: PBMCs, obtained on the day of the yellow fever booster vaccination. The chain joins TRBV6-5 to TRBJ1-1; D might be TRBD1 (6 bases). The receptor was derived from a man aged 25-45 years who received the YFV17D yellow fever vaccine. In DNA form, the CDR3 reads TGTGCCAGCAGTTACTCGGGGGGGGCAGACACTGAAGCTTTCTTT. Residues: CASSYSGGADTEAFF.